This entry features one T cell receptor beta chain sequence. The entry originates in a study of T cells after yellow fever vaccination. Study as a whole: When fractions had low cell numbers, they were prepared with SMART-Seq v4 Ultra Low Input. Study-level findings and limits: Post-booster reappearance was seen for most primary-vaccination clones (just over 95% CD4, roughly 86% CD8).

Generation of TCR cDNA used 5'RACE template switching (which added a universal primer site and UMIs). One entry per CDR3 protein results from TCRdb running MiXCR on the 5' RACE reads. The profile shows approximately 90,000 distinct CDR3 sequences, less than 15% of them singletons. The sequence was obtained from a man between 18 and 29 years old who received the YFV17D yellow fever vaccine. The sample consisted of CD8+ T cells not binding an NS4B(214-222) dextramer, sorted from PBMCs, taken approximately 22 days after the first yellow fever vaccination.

The CDR3 loop is CASSFAVNEQGKTAGYTF. The CDR3 nucleotides are TGTGCCAGCAGTTTCGCCGTGAATGAACAGGGGAAAACGGCCGGCTACACCTTC. The chain combines TRBV6-5 with TRBJ1-2, with 7 bases identical to TRBD1. V lost 4 bases to trimming and J lost 8 bases; unmatched junction nucleotides: 22. Germline V gives CDR1 MNHEY, CDR2 SVGAGI. This CDR3 is 18 amino acids long.